The rows below give T cell receptor beta chains drawn from one sample of a study of CD8 T cells in Susac syndrome. TCRdb independently ran MiXCR on the immunoSEQ multiplex PCR reads; one entry per CDR3 protein. The sample records hundreds of thousands of distinct CDR3 sequences, approximately 90% being singletons. The sequenced material came from CD8+ T cells from PBMCs. The receptor source for this set is a human donor with multiple sclerosis. Both conserved end residues are part of each CDR3. The D gene is left open where the match is weak. Clone size is shown for a subset of rows, as once, few, many or a class of expanded clone.

d_gene	v_gene	abundance	j_gene	CDR3aa	CDR3nt
NA	TRBV11-2	NA	TRBJ2-7	CASSVNYGEWVSYEQYF	TGTGCCAGCAGCGTGAACTACGGGGAGTGGGTCTCCTACGAGCAGTACTTC
TRBD2	TRBV2	NA	TRBJ2-3	CASSSGGFDTQYF	TGTGCCAGCAGTTCGGGAGGGTTTGATACGCAGTATTTT
NA	TRBV25-1	NA	TRBJ1-2	CASRQGPYGYTF	TGTGCCAGCAGACAGGGTCCCTATGGCTACACCTTC
NA	TRBV7-9	NA	TRBJ2-3	CASSFYEDFTQYF	TGTGCCAGCAGCTTCTACGAGGATTTTACGCAGTATTTT
NA	TRBV20-1	once	TRBJ1-2	CKCYQQGSDGYTF	TGCAAATGTTACCAACAGGGTTCTGATGGCTACACCTTC
NA	TRBV19	NA	TRBJ1-6	CASSPWGSYNSPLHF	TGTGCCAGTAGCCCGTGGGGCTCCTATAATTCACCCCTCCACTTT
TRBD2	TRBV6-1	NA	TRBJ2-1	CASSEGPFSGGARNEQFF	TGTGCCAGCAGTGAAGGCCCCTTTAGCGGGGGGGCGAGGAATGAGCAGTTCTTC
NA	TRBV20-1	NA	TRBJ1-2	CSARGSGEDYGYTF	TGCAGTGCTAGAGGCAGCGGGGAGGACTATGGCTACACCTTC
NA	TRBV21-1	NA	TRBJ2-3	CASSTGDRSTDTQYF	TGTGCCAGCAGCACTGGGGACAGGTCCACAGATACGCAGTATTTT
NA	TRBV7-9	NA	TRBJ2-5	CASSMGVEETQYF	TGTGCCAGCTCCATGGGCGTTGAAGAGACCCAGTACTTC
NA	TRBV7-3	NA	TRBJ1-1	CASSPANGNTEAFF	TGTGCCAGCAGCCCCGCAAACGGGAACACTGAAGCTTTCTTT
NA	TRBV7-9	NA	TRBJ1-2	CASSWSLYGYTF	TGTGCCAGCAGCTGGAGCCTTTATGGCTACACCTTC
TRBD2	TRBV19	once	TRBJ2-7	CASSIVAGAHEQYF	TGTGCCAGTAGTATTGTAGCGGGAGCGCACGAGCAGTACTTC
NA	TRBV20-1	NA	TRBJ1-6	CSARDQESSYNSPLHF	TGCAGTGCTAGAGATCAGGAGAGCTCCTATAATTCACCCCTCCACTTT
TRBD2	TRBV19	NA	TRBJ2-7	CAAARTSSPQYEQYF	TGTGCCGCAGCCAGGACTAGTTCCCCCCAATACGAGCAGTACTTC
NA	TRBV9	NA	TRBJ2-7	CASSVGDQTYEQYF	TGTGCCAGCAGCGTAGGAGACCAGACCTACGAGCAGTACTTC
NA	TRBV5-1	NA	TRBJ2-1	CASSSGGPPNEQFF	TGCGCCAGCAGCTCGGGTGGGCCCCCGAATGAGCAGTTCTTC